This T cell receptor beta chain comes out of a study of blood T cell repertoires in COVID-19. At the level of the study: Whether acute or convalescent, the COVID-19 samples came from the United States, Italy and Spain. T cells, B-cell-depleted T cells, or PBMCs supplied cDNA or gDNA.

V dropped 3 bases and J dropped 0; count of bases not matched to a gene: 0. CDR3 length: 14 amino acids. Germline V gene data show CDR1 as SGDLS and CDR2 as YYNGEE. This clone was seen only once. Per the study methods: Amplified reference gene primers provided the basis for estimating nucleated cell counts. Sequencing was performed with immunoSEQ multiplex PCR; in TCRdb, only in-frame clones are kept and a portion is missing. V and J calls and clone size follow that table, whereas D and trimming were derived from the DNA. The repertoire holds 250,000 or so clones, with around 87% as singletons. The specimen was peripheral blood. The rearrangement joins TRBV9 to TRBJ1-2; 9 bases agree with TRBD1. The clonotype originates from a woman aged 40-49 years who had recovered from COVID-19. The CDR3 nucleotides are TGTGCCAGCAGCGGGACAGGGGCTAACTATGGCTACACCTTC. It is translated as CASSGTGANYGYTF.